Sequencing of this T cell receptor (beta chain) was carried out in a study of blood T cell repertoires in COVID-19. Study information: COVID-19 samples from acute and convalescent phases originated in the United States, Italy and Spain.

Germline CDR1 reads SNHLY; CDR2 reads FYNNEI. The CDR3 is 13 amino acids. V dropped 7 bases and J dropped 7 bases, with 16 bases sitting between them. Only in-frame clones appear in the TCRdb table, and some are missing; sequencing was by immunoSEQ multiplex PCR. The sample holds fewer than 350,000 clones, around 85% seen once. Recovered status in Cohort 3 required two negative PCRs, clearance, or symptom resolution. This sequence originates from a woman between 50 and 59 years old who had recovered from COVID-19. The chain employs TRBV2 and TRBJ1-2; no reliable D call. The sequenced sample consisted of PBMCs or T cells enriched from blood (not recorded which). CDR3 coding DNA: TGTGCCAGCACCTCAGCAGGAGGCCGTGGCTACACCTTC. Protein: CASTSAGGRGYTF.